The T cell receptor beta chain described here comes from a study of identical twins. General observations from the study: Twin-shared out-of-frame alpha sequences showed excess low generation probability. Instead of following the same donors, the conclusions were based on cross-sectional statistical analysis.

In germline, CDR1 is DFQATT, CDR2 SNEGSKA (reference sequence). Trimming left V 7 bases short and J 0 bases short, with 9 bases between. The CDR3 loop spans 12 amino acids. TCRdb itself ran the 5' RACE reads through MiXCR, one entry per CDR3 protein. Here the sample spans a few hundred thousand distinct CDR3 sequences, roughly a tenth being singletons. Details on this clonotype: Antigen specificity is unknown.

The chain uses TRBV20-1 and TRBJ1-2; D not resolved. Sequencing used memory T cells sorted from blood. The clonotype comes from a man aged 45-65 years in good health. CDR3 protein: CSGWAPNYGYTF. CDR3 sequence (DNA): TGCAGTGGTTGGGCCCCTAACTATGGCTACACCTTC.